The rows below give T cell receptor beta chains drawn from one sample of a study of cytotoxic CD8 clonotypes in ibrutinib-treated CLL. Profiling relied on immunoSEQ multiplex PCR, and the TCRdb table lists in-frame clones only, not all of them. This sample has some 200,000 clones, with roughly 73% found just once. Here the sequenced sample was PBMCs, taken after 12 months of ibrutinib treatment. These receptors originate from a human donor with chronic lymphocytic leukemia. CDR3s include the opening cysteine and the closing phenylalanine or tryptophan. A D gene is named only where the DNA matches it firmly. Only part of the rows carry a size: once, few, many, or a class if the clone is expanded.

d_call,clone_size,j_call,v_call,cdr3_nt,cdr3_aa
TRBD1,.,TRBJ1-1,TRBV5-4,TGTGCCAGCAGCTTCGCAGGGGGCAACACTGAAGCTTTCTTT,CASSFAGGNTEAFF
TRBD1,.,TRBJ2-7,TRBV6-6,TGTGCCAGCGTCAGACAGGGGGCGCGAGAGCAGTACTTC,CASVRQGAREQYF
.,.,TRBJ1-5,TRBV6-1,TGTGCCATTAACAGCCCCGGACGAAATCAGCCCCAGCATTTT,CAINSPGRNQPQHF
.,.,TRBJ1-3,TRBV7-9,TGTGCCAGCAGCTTAGGCCAGCGCGGACATTCTGGAAACACCATATATTTT,CASSLGQRGHSGNTIYF
.,.,TRBJ2-7,TRBV7-2,TGTGCCAGCAGCTCTCTGGGGGAGCAGTACTTC,CASSSLGEQYF
TRBD2,.,TRBJ2-1,TRBV10-2,TGCGCCAGCAGGACTAGCGGGGGGATATTCTACAATGAGCAGTTCTTC,CASRTSGGIFYNEQFF
.,.,TRBJ2-7,TRBV6-1,TGTGCCAGCAGGCTTAGTTACGAGCAGTACTTC,CASRLSYEQYF
.,few,TRBJ1-1,TRBV21-1,TGTGCCAGCAGCGTAATGCCCAACGTGGGCAGAATGAACACTGAAGCTTTCTTT,CASSVMPNVGRMNTEAFF
.,.,TRBJ2-7,TRBV30,TGTGCCTGGAGTGTACGCGCCTACGAGCAGTACTTC,CAWSVRAYEQYF
.,.,TRBJ2-1,TRBV11-2,TGTGCCGGCGGGGGCGGGGACTCCTACAATGAGCAGTTCTTC,CAGGGGDSYNEQFF
TRBD1,once,TRBJ2-4,TRBV15,TGTGCCACCAGCAGAGAACCACAGGGGGCAGAAAACATTCAGTACTTC,CATSREPQGAENIQYF
.,.,TRBJ1-1,TRBV5-1,TGCGCCAGCAGCTTGGGTCTGGATTCAAACACTGAAGCTTTCTTT,CASSLGLDSNTEAFF
TRBD1,.,TRBJ2-7,TRBV7-9,TGTGCCAGCAGCTGGGACAGGGCCAACGAGCAGTACTTC,CASSWDRANEQYF
TRBD2,.,TRBJ2-7,TRBV6-1,TGTGCCAGCAGTGAAAGGGCTAGCGGGAGCTACGAGCAGTACTTC,CASSERASGSYEQYF
.,.,TRBJ1-1,TRBV25-1,TGTGCCAGCAGGGGACCGGGCGACACTGAAGCTTTCTTT,CASRGPGDTEAFF
.,few,TRBJ2-2,TRBV2,TGTGCCAGCATCCGACTTGCGAACACCGGGGAGCTGTTTTTT,CASIRLANTGELFF
.,once,TRBJ1-5,TRBV19,TGTGCCAGTATGCAGGGTGATCAGCCCCAGCATTTT,CASMQGDQPQHF
TRBD1,.,TRBJ2-3,TRBV28,TGTGCCAGCAGTTCACCCCTCGGGACAGGGGGTACGCAGTATTTT,CASSSPLGTGGTQYF
.,.,TRBJ2-2,TRBV5-1,TGCGCCAGCGGTACATTCACCGGGGAGCTGTTTTTT,CASGTFTGELFF
.,.,TRBJ2-3,TRBV6-5,TGTGCCAGCAGTTACGGCCAGGGGCTCGCAGATACGCAGTATTTT,CASSYGQGLADTQYF
.,.,TRBJ2-7,TRBV12-2,TGTGCAAGTCGCTCCCCCGGTGGGGACAGGGTGGGAGTCGAGCAGTACTTC,CASRSPGGDRVGVEQYF
.,.,TRBJ2-7,TRBV27,TGTGCCAGCAGTTTGTTAGCTCACACCTACGAGCAGTACTTC,CASSLLAHTYEQYF
.,once,TRBJ2-5,TRBV4-1,TGCGCCAGCAGCCTCTTTGGCGCCGTGCTCGGAGAGACCCAGTACTTC,CASSLFGAVLGETQYF
TRBD2,few,TRBJ2-7,TRBV6-1,TGTGCCAGCAGTGAAGGGACTAGCGGTTCCTACGAGCAGTACTTC,CASSEGTSGSYEQYF